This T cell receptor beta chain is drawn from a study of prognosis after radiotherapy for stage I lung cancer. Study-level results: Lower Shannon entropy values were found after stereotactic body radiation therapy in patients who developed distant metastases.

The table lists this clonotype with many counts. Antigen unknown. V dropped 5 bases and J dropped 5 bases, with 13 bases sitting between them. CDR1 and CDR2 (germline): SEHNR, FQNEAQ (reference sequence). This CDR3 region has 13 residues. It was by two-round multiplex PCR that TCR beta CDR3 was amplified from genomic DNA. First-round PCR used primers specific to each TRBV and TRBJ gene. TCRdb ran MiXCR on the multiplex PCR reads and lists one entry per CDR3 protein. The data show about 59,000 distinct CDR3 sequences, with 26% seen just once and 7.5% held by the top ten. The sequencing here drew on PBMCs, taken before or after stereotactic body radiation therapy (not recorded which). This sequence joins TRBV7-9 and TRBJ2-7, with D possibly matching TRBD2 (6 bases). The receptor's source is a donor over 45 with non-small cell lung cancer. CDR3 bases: TGTGCCAGCAGCCGTGCTGGGGGGAACGAGCAGTACTTC. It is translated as CASSRAGGNEQYF.